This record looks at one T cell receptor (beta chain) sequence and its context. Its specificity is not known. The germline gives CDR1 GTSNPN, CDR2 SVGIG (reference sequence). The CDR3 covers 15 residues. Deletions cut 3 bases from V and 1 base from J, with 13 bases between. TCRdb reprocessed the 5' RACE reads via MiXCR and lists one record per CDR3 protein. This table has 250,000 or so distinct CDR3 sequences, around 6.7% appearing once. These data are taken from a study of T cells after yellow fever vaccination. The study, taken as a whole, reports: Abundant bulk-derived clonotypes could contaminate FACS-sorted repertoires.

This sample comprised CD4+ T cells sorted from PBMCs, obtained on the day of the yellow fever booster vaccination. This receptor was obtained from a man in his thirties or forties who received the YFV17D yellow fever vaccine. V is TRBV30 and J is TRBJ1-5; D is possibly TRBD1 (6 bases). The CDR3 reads CAWSWQGLSNQPQHF. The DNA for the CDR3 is TGTGCCTGGAGCTGGCAGGGGCTGAGCAATCAGCCCCAGCATTTT.